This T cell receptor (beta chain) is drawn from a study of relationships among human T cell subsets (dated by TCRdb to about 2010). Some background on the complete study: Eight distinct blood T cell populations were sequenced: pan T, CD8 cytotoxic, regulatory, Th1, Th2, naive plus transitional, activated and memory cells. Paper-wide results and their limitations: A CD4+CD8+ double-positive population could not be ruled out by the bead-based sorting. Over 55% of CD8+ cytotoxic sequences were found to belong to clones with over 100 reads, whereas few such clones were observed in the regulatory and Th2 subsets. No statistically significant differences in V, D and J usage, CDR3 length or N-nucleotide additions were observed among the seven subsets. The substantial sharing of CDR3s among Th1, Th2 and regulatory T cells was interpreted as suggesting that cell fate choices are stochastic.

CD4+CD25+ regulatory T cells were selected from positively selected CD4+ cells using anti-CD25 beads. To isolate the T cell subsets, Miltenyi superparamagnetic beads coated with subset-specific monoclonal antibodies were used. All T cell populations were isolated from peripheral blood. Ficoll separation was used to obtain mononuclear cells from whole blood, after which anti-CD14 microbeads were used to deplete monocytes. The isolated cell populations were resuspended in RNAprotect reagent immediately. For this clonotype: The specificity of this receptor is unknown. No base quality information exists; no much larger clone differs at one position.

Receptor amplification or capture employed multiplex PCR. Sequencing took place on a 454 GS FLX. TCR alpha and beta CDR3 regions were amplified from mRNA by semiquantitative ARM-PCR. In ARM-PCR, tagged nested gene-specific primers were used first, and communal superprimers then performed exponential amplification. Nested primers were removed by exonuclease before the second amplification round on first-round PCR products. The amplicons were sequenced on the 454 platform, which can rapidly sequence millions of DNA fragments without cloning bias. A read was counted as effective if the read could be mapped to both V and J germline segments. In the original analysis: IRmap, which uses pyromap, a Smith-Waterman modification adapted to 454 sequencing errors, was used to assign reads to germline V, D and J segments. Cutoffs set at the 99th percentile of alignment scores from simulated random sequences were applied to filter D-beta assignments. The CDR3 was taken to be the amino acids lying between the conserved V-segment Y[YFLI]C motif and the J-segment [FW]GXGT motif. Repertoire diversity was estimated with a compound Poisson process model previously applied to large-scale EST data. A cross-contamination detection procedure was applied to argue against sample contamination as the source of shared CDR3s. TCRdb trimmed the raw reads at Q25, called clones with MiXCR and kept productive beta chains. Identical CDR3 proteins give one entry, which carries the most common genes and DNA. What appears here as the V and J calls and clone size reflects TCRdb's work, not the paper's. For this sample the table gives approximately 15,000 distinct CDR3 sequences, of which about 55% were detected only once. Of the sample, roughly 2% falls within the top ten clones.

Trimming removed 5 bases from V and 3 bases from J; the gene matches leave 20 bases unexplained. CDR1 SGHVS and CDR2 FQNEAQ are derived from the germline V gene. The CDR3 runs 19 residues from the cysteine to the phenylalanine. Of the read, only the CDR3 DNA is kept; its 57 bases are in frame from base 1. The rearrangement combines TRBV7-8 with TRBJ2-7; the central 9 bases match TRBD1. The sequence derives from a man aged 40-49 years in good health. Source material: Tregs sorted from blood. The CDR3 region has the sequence CASSARQGEGLGYRYEQYF. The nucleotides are TGTGCCAGCAGCGCCCGACAGGGGGAGGGTCTCGGCTATCGCTACGAGCAGTACTTC. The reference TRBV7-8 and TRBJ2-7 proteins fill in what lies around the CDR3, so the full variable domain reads GAGVSQSPRYKVAKRGQDVALRCDPISGHVSLFWYQQALGQGPEFLTYFQNEAQLDKSGLPSDRFFAERPEGSVSTLKIQRTQQEDSAVYLCASSARQGEGLGYRYEQYFGPGTRLTVT.